This entry describes one T cell receptor beta chain. Germline-derived CDR1 and CDR2 are SGHTA and FQGNSA. The CDR3 covers 17 residues. V shed 4 bases and J 2 bases; nucleotides not matched to a gene: 8. This sample is part of a study of technical replicates of blood from a handful of donors. Sequencing was performed with immunoSEQ multiplex PCR; in TCRdb, only in-frame clones are kept and a portion is missing. The sample comprises some 83,000 clones, more than 90% of which are singletons, and about 0.23% rests with the top ten. This chain connects TRBV7-2 to TRBJ2-7; 13 positions agree with TRBD2. What was sequenced was T cells isolated from PBMCs. This sequence originates from a human donor in good health. DNA for the CDR3: TGTGCCAGCAGCTCAACTAGGACTAGCGGGGGAACCTACGAGCAGTACTTC. Its translation is CASSSTRTSGGTYEQYF. Looking up the rest from reference TRBV7-2 and TRBJ2-7 gives the full variable domain: GAGVSQSPSNKVTEKGKDVELRCDPISGHTALYWYRQSLGQGLEFLIYFQGNSAPDKSGLPSDRFSAERTGGSVSTLTIQRTQQEDSAVYLCASSSTRTSGGTYEQYFGPGTRLTVT.